The source of this TCR beta chain is a study of beta chain features in type 1 diabetes. As every portion of the isolated RNA was reverse transcribed, the sequencing read expressed TCRB transcripts. Clones were read by immunoSEQ multiplex PCR, and TCRdb kept only the in-frame ones, dropping some. The data show hundreds of thousands of clones, about 14% seen once. The study's findings and limits: Type 1 diabetes patients had TCRB CDR3s that were shorter (moderately but significantly so) in all four CD4+ subsets.

In the case of this clone: Its matching antigen is unknown.

V lost 4 bases to trimming and J lost 4 bases, with 6 bases between them. This CDR3 comprises 12 residues. The germline gives CDR1 SGHTS, CDR2 YDEGEE. The TCR was taken from a man younger than 35 with type 1 diabetes. The chain links TRBV5-8 to TRBJ1-5; D is unresolved. The sequenced sample consisted of naive CD4+ T cells from blood. CDR3 nucleotide sequence: TGTGCCAGCAGCCCGGAGAATCAGCCCCAGCATTTT. Residues: CASSPENQPQHF.